What follows are 28 T cell receptor beta chains derived from one specimen sequenced in a study of post-analysis software for immune sequencing data (dated by TCRdb to 2014 to 2015). General study outcomes and caveats: Roughly 5 TRBV segments, including TRBV5-6, TRBV5-1 and TRBV20-1, were significantly more frequent in patients than controls.

Antigens of these TCRs are unknown. The library relied on PCR. Sequenced on an Illumina HiSeq 2500. Unique molecular identifiers were incorporated into TCR beta cDNA libraries to reduce PCR and sequencing biases. TCRdb reprocessing: public reads trimmed at Q25 with fastp, clones called with MiXCR, in-frame beta chains kept. Identical CDR3 proteins give one entry, which carries the most common genes and DNA. This sample has about 180,000 distinct CDR3 sequences in its table, and 30% of those were observed once. The top ten clonotypes cover about 1.4% of the sample. Sequenced: blood. The source of these receptors is a girl under 18 with multiple sclerosis.

This clonotype was observed many times. The V and J genes are TRBV5-1 and TRBJ1-1; weak D call: TRBD1 (6 bases). Per the germline V gene, CDR1 is SGHRS and CDR2 is YFSETQ. With 4 bases removed from V and 3 bases from J, the gap between germline ends came to 10 bases. The CDR3 extends over 13 amino acids. The CDR3 DNA follows: TGCGCCAGCAGCCCCTCAGGGGACACTGAAGCTTTCTTT. Translation gives CASSPSGDTEAFF.

The gene calls are TRBV28 and TRBJ1-5; a weak D match, TRBD1 (6 bases). CDR3 length: 15 residues. Germline V gene data show CDR1 as MDHEN and CDR2 as SYDVKM. The V gene lost 2 bases and the J gene lost 1 base, with 9 bases spanning the gap. CDR3 coding DNA: TGTGCCAGCAGTTTAGATCAGGGGAGCAATCAGCCCCAGCATTTT. Translation gives CASSLDQGSNQPQHF.

This chain uses TRBV13 with TRBJ2-3, with D perhaps TRBD2 (6 bases). V was pared by 4 bases and J by 5 bases, with 13 bases between. Germline CDR1 PRHDT, CDR2 FYEKMQ (reference sequence). This CDR3 is 14 amino acids long. This chain's CDR3 is CASSSRRAKDTQYF. CDR3 DNA sequence: TGTGCCAGCAGCTCCCGGAGGGCCAAAGATACGCAGTATTTT.

This rearrangement joins TRBV10-2 to TRBJ2-2; 9 nucleotides agree with TRBD2. V gave up 8 bases and J gave up 2 bases; unmatched junction bases: 9. This CDR3 spans 16 amino acids. Germline V gene lookup returns CDR1 WSHSY and CDR2 SAAADI. The CDR3 region is CASFRLAVSNTGELFF. The CDR3 DNA reads as TGCGCCAGCTTCAGACTAGCGGTTTCCAACACCGGGGAGCTGTTTTTT.

This clonotype is a singleton in its sample. This sequence may be a read error, since a much larger clone differs from it by one base. The missing conserved phenylalanine or tryptophan at the end of this CDR3 makes a read error likely. The V call is TRBV12-3 or TRBV12-4, the J call TRBJ2-7; maybe TRBD1 (6 bases). Trimming shortened V by 3 bases and J by 3 bases, and 12 bases separated the two germline ends. The CDR3 has 14 residues. The CDR3 region has the DNA TGTGCCAGCAGTTTTGTCGGGACATACTACGAGCAGTACTAC. Amino acid sequence: CASSFVGTYYEQYY.

This clonotype was observed a handful of times. This chain links TRBV6-5 with TRBJ1-1; the match to TRBD1 covers 9 bases. The germline CDR1 and CDR2 sequences are MNHEY and SVGAGI. J lost 10 bases, V lost 6 bases, and 12 bases had no gene match. This CDR3 is 14 amino acids long. The CDR3: CASSRGGTGNGAFF. The CDR3, as DNA: TGTGCCAGCAGCCGGGGGGGGACAGGGAATGGAGCTTTCTTT.

This clonotype was picked up many times. The CDR3 protein is CGVLRIAENIQYF. The CDR3 DNA reads as TGCGGGGTTTTGAGGATAGCGGAAAACATTCAGTACTTC. This rearrangement joins TRBV29-1 to TRBJ2-4, with D possibly being TRBD2 (6 bases). CDR3 length equals 13 residues. The germline V gene encodes CDR1 SQVTM and CDR2 ANQGSEA. Supplemented by reference TRBV29-1 and TRBJ2-4, the full variable domain reads SAVISQKPSRDICQRGTSLTIQCQVDSQVTMMFWYRQQPGQSLTLIATANQGSEATYESGFVIDKFPISRPNLTFSTLTVSNMSPEDSSIYLCGVLRIAENIQYFGAGTRLSVL.

The rearrangement joins TRBV14 to TRBJ2-1; D gene unclear. CDR3 length: 16 residues. Trimming took off 3 bases at V and 0 bases at J, with 12 bases between the two ends. CDR1 is SGHDN, CDR2 FVKESK, per germline. The CDR3 loop reads CASSQVHPSSYNEQFF. The CDR3 DNA follows: TGTGCCAGCAGCCAGGTTCATCCGAGCTCCTACAATGAGCAGTTCTTC.

The chain joins TRBV12-3 or TRBV12-4 to TRBJ1-5; D gene uncertain. Trimming stripped 8 bases from V and 3 bases from J, with 11 bases between. The CDR3 is 13 residues long. CDR3 coding DNA: TGTGCCAGCTGGGCAGGAGACAATCAGCCCCAGCATTTT. It codes for CASWAGDNQPQHF.

This clonotype was recorded many times. This chain connects TRBV27 to TRBJ2-7; D might be TRBD1 (6 bases). Per germline, CDR1 MNHEY and CDR2 SMNVEV (reference sequence). V lost 5 bases and J 6 bases, leaving 20 bases between the germline ends. The CDR3 is made up of 15 amino acids. The CDR3 protein is CASSPYRVEDSEQYF. The CDR3 nucleotides are TGTGCCAGCAGTCCCTACAGGGTTGAGGATAGCGAGCAGTACTTC.

This clonotype was detected a few times. The rearrangement uses TRBV5-1 and TRBJ2-3; a weak D match, TRBD2 (6 bases). CDR1 is SGHRS and CDR2 is YFSETQ in the germline V gene. The CDR3 covers 13 residues. The germline V and J ends were trimmed by 4 bases and 6 bases, with 12 bases remaining between them. The CDR3 reads CASSPPGGDTQYF. The CDR3 DNA reads as TGCGCCAGCAGCCCCCCTGGGGGGGATACGCAGTATTTT.

This clonotype has ten or more counts. The chain links TRBV24-1 to TRBJ2-1; D call uncertain. The CDR3 contains 15 residues. The germline gives CDR1 KGHDR, CDR2 SFDVKD. V shed 9 bases and J shed 1 base, with 15 bases lying between them. In DNA, the CDR3 is TGTGCCACCTTGGCGGCTTTGATTTCCTACAATGAGCAGTTCTTC. It encodes CATLAALISYNEQFF.

The chain recombines TRBV12-3 or TRBV12-4 with TRBJ1-2, with D perhaps TRBD1 (6 bases). V was cut by 4 bases and J by 8 bases, with 11 bases left in between. The CDR3 loop spans 12 amino acids. CDR3 in amino acids: CASSSQGRGYTF. The DNA for the CDR3 is TGTGCCAGCAGTTCACAGGGTAGGGGCTACACCTTC.

The chain links TRBV20-1 to TRBJ2-2, with D possibly matching TRBD2 (5 bases). This CDR3 region has 13 residues. Germline loops: CDR1 DFQATT, CDR2 SNEGSKA (reference sequence). The V and J ends lost 4 bases and 5 bases respectively, with 11 bases between them. The CDR3 DNA sequence: TGCAGTGCTAAAGGACCGGGAACCGGGGAGCTGTTTTTT. It codes for CSAKGPGTGELFF.

Regarding this clonotype: This may come from a read error, since a much larger clone is one base off. V and J are TRBV15 and TRBJ1-2; D is unclear. Germline V gene lookup returns CDR1 LNHNV and CDR2 YYDKDF (reference sequence). The ends were cut back, 0 bases at V and 4 bases at J, with 15 bases in the middle. The CDR3 loop spans 16 amino acids. CDR3 bases: TGTGCCACCAGCAGAGATGCCATCGAGGGTTGCTATGGCTACACCTTC. Residues: CATSRDAIEGCYGYTF.

To note about this clonotype: The germline gene is not matched at one end of the junction; a read error may be the cause. The chain is built from TRBV5-5 and TRBJ1-5; a weak D match, TRBD1 (6 bases). Per germline, CDR1 SGHKS and CDR2 YYEKEE (reference sequence). This CDR3 contains 15 residues. In nucleotides, the CDR3 is TGTGTCAGCAGCCTTGGACAGAATAGCAATCAGCCCCAGCATTTT. Its translation is CVSSLGQNSNQPQHF.

This clonotype came up a few times. This chain joins TRBV6-6 and TRBJ2-1, with TRBD2 as a possible D gene (5 bases). The J call may be incorrect, as the DNA end agrees better with TRBJ2-7. CDR1 is MNHNY, CDR2 SVGAGI, per germline (reference sequence). This CDR3 spans 16 amino acids. The CDR3 region is CASSYPVGLAHNEQYF. The CDR3, as DNA: TGTGCCAGCAGTTACCCGGTCGGTCTAGCTCACAATGAGCAGTACTTC.

The CDR3 DNA sequence: TGTGCCAGCTCACCGGGACTAGCGGGAGTGGGATCCTACGAGCAGTACTTC. It is translated as CASSPGLAGVGSYEQYF. The chain combines TRBV18 with TRBJ2-7; 14 nucleotides agree with TRBD2. The ends lost 3 bases at V and 1 base at J; junction bases unmatched: 5. Germline-derived CDR1 and CDR2 are KGHSH and LQKENI. This CDR3 has 17 amino acids.

This chain joins TRBV7-9 and TRBJ1-1, with TRBD1 identical over 8 bases. This CDR3 spans 16 amino acids. Germline CDR1 and CDR2: SEHNR and FQNEAQ (reference sequence). V dropped 4 bases and J dropped 1; count of bases not matched to a gene: 8. CDR3 sequence: CASSSTGERTNTEAFF. The CDR3 DNA follows: TGTGCCAGCAGCTCGACAGGGGAGAGAACGAACACTGAAGCTTTCTTT.

This clonotype came up many times. The chain couples TRBV20-1 to TRBJ2-1; D is ambiguous. The CDR3 is made up of 13 amino acids. The V gene lost 6 bases and the J gene lost 7 bases, with 16 bases spanning the gap. Germline V gives CDR1 DFQATT, CDR2 SNEGSKA (reference sequence). CDR3 nucleotides: TGCAGTGCCATAGATCCGATTGGGAATGAGCAGTTCTTC. It yields the protein CSAIDPIGNEQFF.

This clonotype was seen ten or more times. The J gene is TRBJ2-1, the V gene TRBV4-2; D is undetermined. V was trimmed by 0 bases and J by 0 bases, leaving 9 bases between them. The CDR3 contains 16 residues. Germline V lookup: CDR1 LGHNA, CDR2 YNFKEQ. CDR3 nucleotides: TGTGCCAGCAGCCAAGAGATGGACGGCTCCTACAATGAGCAGTTCTTC. The encoded protein is CASSQEMDGSYNEQFF.

This clonotype was counted at least ten times. J is TRBJ2-1 and V is TRBV7-2, with 12 bases that match TRBD2. The germline V gene encodes CDR1 SGHTA and CDR2 FQGNSA. The CDR3 is made up of 15 amino acids. The trim removed 4 bases at V and 9 bases at J, leaving 7 bases unmatched. DNA for the CDR3: TGTGCCAGCAGCTCCGGACTAGCGGGATCTCCTGAGCAGTTCTTC. Translating gives CASSSGLAGSPEQFF.

The sample holds a few counts of this clonotype. This chain links TRBV5-1 with TRBJ2-7, with a tentative D call TRBD2 (7 bases). This CDR3 is built from 16 residues. V lost 0 bases to trimming and J lost 7 bases, with 20 bases between them. The germline V gene encodes CDR1 SGHRS and CDR2 YFSETQ. The CDR3 sequence: CASSLGGRERDNEQYF. The CDR3 nucleotides are TGCGCCAGCAGCTTGGGAGGAAGGGAGCGGGACAATGAGCAGTACTTC.

The chain links TRBV24-1 to TRBJ2-7, with TRBD1 identical over 7 bases. The DNA end lines up better with TRBJ2-5; the J call may be wrong. Per germline, CDR1 KGHDR and CDR2 SFDVKD. This CDR3 is built from 14 residues. This chain's CDR3 is CATSEPDRAKTQYF. In DNA form, the CDR3 reads TGTGCCACCAGTGAACCCGACAGGGCTAAGACCCAGTACTTC.

The chain has TRBV3-1 and TRBJ2-4; TRBD2 matches at 12 bases. Germline V gene sequence: CDR1 LGHDT, CDR2 YNNKEL (reference sequence). The CDR3 extends over 18 amino acids. Unmatched junction bases numbered 6, after V lost 3 bases and J lost 0 bases. The DNA of the CDR3 is TGTGCCAGCAGCCACGCCGGGACTAGCGGGTTAGCCAAAAACATTCAGTACTTC. It is translated as CASSHAGTSGLAKNIQYF.

V usage is TRBV20-1 and J usage is TRBJ2-1; weak D call: TRBD2 (5 bases). CDR3 length equals 17 residues. The germline gives CDR1 DFQATT, CDR2 SNEGSKA (reference sequence). V gave up 3 bases and J gave up 0 bases, with 18 bases separating them. The CDR3 DNA follows: TGCAGTGCTAGCTCTAGGCGGGCTTACAGCTCCTACAATGAGCAGTTCTTC. It translates to CSASSRRAYSSYNEQFF.

This clonotype has ten or more counts. This CDR3 is CASSPEGNAYEQYF. The CDR3 DNA is TGTGCCAGCAGCCCCGAGGGGAACGCCTACGAGCAGTACTTC. The V gene is TRBV7-9, the J gene TRBJ2-7; D may correspond to TRBD1 or TRBD2 (5 bases each). This CDR3 comprises 14 residues. V lost 5 bases and J lost 2, with 13 bases in between. Looked up from germline, CDR1 is SEHNR and CDR2 is FQNEAQ (reference sequence). Full variable domain (remainder filled in from reference TRBV7-9 and TRBJ2-7): DTGVSQNPRHKITKRGQNVTFRCDPISEHNRLYWYRQTLGQGPEFLTYFQNEAQLEKSRLLSDRFSAERPKGSFSTLEIQRTEQGDSAMYLCASSPEGNAYEQYFGPGTRLTVT.

The V gene is TRBV29-1, the J gene TRBJ2-1, with D possibly TRBD1 on 7 matching bases. This CDR3 region has 14 residues. Germline V gives CDR1 SQVTM, CDR2 ANQGSEA. V lost 7 bases to trimming and J lost 8 bases, with 21 bases between them. CDR3 DNA: TGCAGCGCCCAAAGGGGGCCCGGCGGGGATGAGCAGTTCTTC. Translating gives CSAQRGPGGDEQFF.